The rows below give T cell receptor beta chains drawn from one sample of a study of vaccination effects on CD4 cells after COVID-19. No cognate antigen is known for these TCRs. Clones were sequenced by immunoSEQ multiplex PCR, and TCRdb holds only the in-frame ones, with some missing. The sample has roughly 70,000 clones, 76% seen once. The specimen was CD4+ T cells from PBMCs cultured with HCoV-OC43 spike peptides, collected after COVID-19 vaccination. The origin of the receptors is a human donor who received a COVID-19 vaccine. The CDR3 runs from the conserved cysteine through the conserved F or W. A D gene is named only where the DNA matches it firmly. Clone sizes are given selectively: once, few, many, or a class where the clone is expanded.

D gene,clone size,J gene,V gene,CDR3 protein,CDR3 DNA
.,.,TRBJ2-1,TRBV7-2,CASSSTRAFSGEQFF,TGTGCCAGCAGCTCAACCCGGGCCTTTTCGGGTGAGCAGTTCTTC
TRBD1,few,TRBJ1-3,TRBV28,CASSTQPGGSGNTIYF,TGTGCCAGCAGTACACAGCCAGGGGGCTCTGGAAACACCATATATTTT
.,.,TRBJ2-1,TRBV4-1,CASSTPGPSYNEQFF,TGCGCCAGCAGCACGCCCGGGCCCTCCTACAATGAGCAGTTCTTC
TRBD2,few,TRBJ2-2,TRBV19,CASSIEQAGVANTGELFF,TGTGCCAGTAGTATAGAACAAGCGGGGGTAGCGAACACCGGGGAGCTGTTTTTT
.,.,TRBJ1-2,TRBV24-1,CATSDYGQNYGYTF,TGTGCCACCAGTGACTACGGACAGAACTATGGCTACACCTTC
.,.,TRBJ2-3,TRBV13,CASSLEAVKDADTQYF,TGTGCCAGCAGCTTAGAAGCAGTCAAGGATGCAGATACGCAGTATTTT
.,once,TRBJ2-3,TRBV24-1,CATSDLVPGRDTQYF,TGTGCCACCAGTGATTTGGTTCCTGGACGAGATACGCAGTATTTT
.,.,TRBJ2-2,TRBV5-6,CASNRYGGTRLVTGELFF,TGTGCCAGCAACCGGTATGGGGGGACCAGGTTGGTCACCGGGGAGCTGTTTTTT
.,few,TRBJ1-5,TRBV18,CASSLSNQPQHF,TGTGCCAGCTCGCTTAGCAATCAGCCCCAGCATTTT
TRBD1,.,TRBJ1-2,TRBV7-2,CASSLEWAGGGYTF,TGTGCCAGCAGCTTAGAATGGGCAGGGGGCGGCTACACCTTC
.,.,TRBJ1-1,TRBV21-1,CAFPKGAGTGGMTEAFF,TGTGCCTTCCCAAAGGGAGCCGGGACAGGGGGGATGACTGAAGCTTTCTTT
TRBD1,.,TRBJ2-5,TRBV6-5,CASSLQGGGETQYF,TGTGCCAGCAGCCTACAGGGGGGTGGGGAGACCCAGTACTTC
.,.,TRBJ1-4,TRBV2,CASSEAGNEKLFF,TGTGCCAGCAGTGAGGCGGGGAATGAAAAACTGTTTTTT
TRBD1,.,TRBJ1-2,TRBV7-3,CASSLGQHYGYTF,TGTGCCAGCAGCTTGGGACAGCACTATGGCTACACCTTC
.,.,TRBJ1-2,TRBV5-1,CASSLEGTYYGYTF,TGCGCCAGCAGCTTGGAGGGAACTTACTATGGCTACACCTTC
.,.,TRBJ1-2,TRBV19,CASSIPGQTRANYGYTF,TGTGCCAGTAGTATACCCGGACAGACACGAGCTAACTATGGCTACACCTTC
.,once,TRBJ1-2,TRBV5-5,CASSTFMTVTYGYTF,TGTGCCAGCAGCACCTTTATGACAGTGACATATGGCTACACCTTC
TRBD2,few,TRBJ2-5,TRBV27,CASSCRLAGLQETQYF,TGTGCCAGCAGTTGCCGACTAGCGGGGCTCCAAGAGACCCAGTACTTC
.,.,TRBJ2-3,TRBV7-2,CASSLRAGADTQYF,TGTGCCAGCAGCTTACGGGCGGGGGCCGATACGCAGTATTTT
TRBD1,.,TRBJ1-6,TRBV28,CASSQWQGAGSPLHF,TGTGCCAGCAGCCAATGGCAGGGGGCCGGATCACCCCTCCACTTT
TRBD1,few,TRBJ2-2,TRBV5-1,CASSLGGQGNTGELFF,TGCGCCAGCAGCTTGGGGGGACAGGGAAACACCGGGGAGCTGTTTTTT
.,.,TRBJ1-3,TRBV30,CAWTQPPGQSGNTIYF,TGTGCCTGGACCCAACCGCCAGGGCAGTCAGGAAACACCATATATTTT
.,.,TRBJ1-2,TRBV4-1,CASSQDPAIRFGYTF,TGCGCCAGCAGCCAAGACCCCGCCATCCGTTTTGGCTACACCTTC
TRBD2,.,TRBJ2-1,TRBV7-6,CASSRTGTSGGIEQFF,TGTGCCAGCAGCAGAACCGGGACTAGCGGGGGGATTGAGCAGTTCTTC
TRBD1,.,TRBJ1-2,TRBV20-1,CSDQTGSGYTF,TGCAGTGATCAGACAGGGTCCGGCTACACCTTC
.,.,TRBJ2-5,TRBV4-3,CASSQQTGRDQETQYF,TGCGCCAGCAGCCAACAAACCGGGAGAGACCAAGAGACCCAGTACTTC
.,.,TRBJ1-5,TRBV15,CATSRDGDQPQHF,TGTGCCACCAGCAGAGATGGGGATCAGCCCCAGCATTTT
.,.,TRBJ2-5,TRBV9,CASSVAYGSVAETQYF,TGTGCCAGCAGCGTAGCGTACGGTTCTGTGGCAGAGACCCAGTACTTC
.,.,TRBJ1-4,TRBV5-1,CASSSEGLLGEKLFF,TGCGCCAGCAGCTCGGAGGGGCTTCTCGGGGAAAAACTGTTTTTT
TRBD2,.,TRBJ2-3,TRBV27,CASSLVVTRGGLGADTQYF,TGTGCCAGCAGTTTAGTGGTTACGCGGGGGGGCCTGGGGGCAGATACGCAGTATTTT
.,.,TRBJ1-1,TRBV29-1,CSVDARGGTEAFF,TGCAGCGTTGATGCCAGGGGAGGTACTGAAGCTTTCTTT
.,.,TRBJ2-5,TRBV7-2,CASSKGSPETQYF,TGTGCCAGCAGCAAAGGGTCCCCGGAGACCCAGTACTTC
TRBD1,few,TRBJ1-2,TRBV4-1,CASSQEGTGVRGYTF,TGCGCCAGCAGCCAAGAAGGGACAGGGGTAAGAGGCTACACCTTC
TRBD2,.,TRBJ2-3,TRBV5-1,CASNPGLAVDTQYF,TGCGCCAGCAACCCGGGACTAGCAGTAGATACGCAGTATTTT
.,.,TRBJ2-3,TRBV5-6,CASSLGSSPSTDTQYF,TGTGCCAGCAGCTTGGGCTCGTCTCCTAGCACAGATACGCAGTATTTT
.,once,TRBJ2-5,TRBV7-2,CASSWGDHQETQYF,TGTGCCAGCAGCTGGGGGGACCACCAAGAGACCCAGTACTTC
TRBD1,.,TRBJ1-4,TRBV5-4,CASSGQGEAEKLFF,TGTGCCAGCAGCGGACAGGGCGAGGCGGAAAAACTGTTTTTT
TRBD1,.,TRBJ1-2,TRBV5-6,CASSRKTGVGYGYTF,TGTGCCAGCAGCAGGAAAACAGGGGTAGGCTATGGCTACACCTTC
TRBD1,.,TRBJ1-3,TRBV11-2,CASSRDRGSSGNTIYF,TGTGCCAGCAGCCGGGACAGGGGATCGTCTGGAAACACCATATATTTT
.,.,TRBJ1-2,TRBV6-5,CASEDGTYGYTF,TGTGCCAGCGAGGACGGTACCTATGGCTACACCTTC
TRBD1,.,TRBJ1-2,TRBV20-1,CSTGGDGYTF,TGCAGTACAGGGGGCGATGGCTACACCTTC
.,few,TRBJ1-1,TRBV19,CAIGTGDTEAFF,TGTGCCATCGGGACTGGAGACACTGAAGCTTTCTTT
TRBD1,few,TRBJ1-2,TRBV5-4,CASSFGDSRIYGYTF,TGTGCCAGCAGCTTCGGGGACAGCCGAATCTATGGCTACACCTTC
.,once,TRBJ1-1,TRBV9,CASSRGTLNTEAFF,TGTGCCAGCAGCAGAGGGACATTGAACACTGAAGCTTTCTTT
.,few,TRBJ1-6,TRBV30,CAWSVQGNAPLHF,TGTGCCTGGAGTGTACAGGGCAACGCACCCCTCCACTTT
TRBD1,few,TRBJ2-1,TRBV4-1,CASSRTGGIDEQFF,TGCGCCAGCAGCCGGACAGGGGGCATCGATGAGCAGTTCTTC
TRBD1,.,TRBJ1-4,TRBV9,CASGAGGEKLFF,TGTGCCAGCGGGGCAGGGGGGGAAAAACTGTTTTTT
TRBD2,.,TRBJ2-5,TRBV9,CASSVSERGGGETQYF,TGTGCCAGCAGCGTATCTGAGCGGGGGGGCGGAGAGACCCAGTACTTC
.,.,TRBJ2-6,TRBV7-9,CASSLDGVRVGANVLTF,TGTGCCAGCAGCTTAGACGGGGTCCGGGTAGGGGCCAACGTCCTGACTTTC